This T cell receptor (beta chain) came from a study of shared clonotypes between healthy human individuals. Whole-study context: Donors had three CD4 naive, three CD4 memory, two CD8 naive and one CD8 memory plate apiece.

Study-wide points: Rarefaction revealed incomplete sorted-subset sequencing despite large depth. A few donors shared around 5.1% of their naive CD4 clonotypes.

CD45RO-negative cells were positively selected for CCR7, leaving out terminally differentiated effector memory CD45RA+ cells. This CDR3 has 15 amino acids. Trimming took 5 bases from V and 2 from J; bases not matched to a gene: 4. Germline CDR1 and CDR2: SEHNR and FQNEAQ (reference sequence). In the case of this clone: Its antigen is unidentified.

The protocol was immunoSEQ multiplex PCR, while the TCRdb copy is restricted to in-frame clones and leaves out a portion. Among about 2 million clones listed, 85% to 95% were seen once. The TCR comes from a young man in good health. V gene TRBV7-9 combines with J gene TRBJ2-7; 12 bases are a match to TRBD2. Sequencing used naive CD8+ T cells sorted from blood. The CDR3 protein is CASSRTSGATYEQYF. The CDR3 DNA is TGTGCCAGCAGCCGGACTAGCGGGGCGACCTACGAGCAGTACTTC.